This T cell receptor (beta chain) was profiled in a study of shared clonotypes between healthy human individuals. The overall study: The study enrolled two women and a few men aged 18 to 49.

Looked up from germline, CDR1 is MNHNY and CDR2 is SVGAGI (reference sequence). This CDR3 comprises 16 residues. Here immunoSEQ multiplex PCR was the method, and the copy in TCRdb shows in-frame clones only, minus some. The data show 2,500,000 or so clones, with over 85% seen just once and approximately 0.37% held by the top ten. This TCR was recovered from a man between 18 and 35 years old in good health. Some clones in this sample may be carry-over from other donors' samples. The chain is built from TRBV6-6 and TRBJ2-5; 7 bases line up with TRBD2. The DNA end favors TRBJ2-7, so the J call may be wrong. Sequencing input: naive CD4+ T cells from PBMCs. The subset denotes: CD45RA+ positively selected. The CDR3 spells CASTLRAGDQGYEQYF. CDR3 sequence (DNA): TGTGCCAGCACCTTACGGGCGGGGGATCAGGGCTACGAGCAGTACTTC.